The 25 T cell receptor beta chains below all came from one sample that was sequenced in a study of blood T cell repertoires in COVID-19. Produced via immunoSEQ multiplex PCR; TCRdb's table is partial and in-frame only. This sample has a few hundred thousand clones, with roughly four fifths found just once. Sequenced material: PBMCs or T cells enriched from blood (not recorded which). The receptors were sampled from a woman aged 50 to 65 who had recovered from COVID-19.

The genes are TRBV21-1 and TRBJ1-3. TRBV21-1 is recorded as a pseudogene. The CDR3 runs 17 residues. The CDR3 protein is CASSNPFERSSGNTIYF. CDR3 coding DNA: TGTGCCAGCAGCAACCCCTTCGAGCGAAGCTCTGGAAACACCATATATTTT.

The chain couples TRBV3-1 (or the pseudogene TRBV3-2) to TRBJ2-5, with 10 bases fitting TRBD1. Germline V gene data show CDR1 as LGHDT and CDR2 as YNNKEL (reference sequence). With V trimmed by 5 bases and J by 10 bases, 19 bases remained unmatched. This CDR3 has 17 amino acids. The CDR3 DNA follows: TGTGCCAGCAGCAGTAGGGACAGGGGCCCGGGGAAGAAAGACCAGTACTTC. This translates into CASSSRDRGPGKKDQYF.

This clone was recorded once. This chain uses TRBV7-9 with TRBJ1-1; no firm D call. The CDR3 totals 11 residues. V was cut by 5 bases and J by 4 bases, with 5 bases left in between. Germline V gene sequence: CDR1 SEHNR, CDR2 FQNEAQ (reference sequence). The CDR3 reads CASSTFTEAFF. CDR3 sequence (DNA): TGTGCCAGCAGCACTTTCACTGAAGCTTTCTTT.

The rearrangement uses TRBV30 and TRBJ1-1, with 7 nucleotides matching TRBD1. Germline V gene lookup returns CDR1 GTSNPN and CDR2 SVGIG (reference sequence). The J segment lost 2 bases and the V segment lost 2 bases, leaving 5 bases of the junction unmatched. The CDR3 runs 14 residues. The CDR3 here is CAWSIGTVNTEAFF. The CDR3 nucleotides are TGTGCCTGGAGTATCGGGACAGTAAACACTGAAGCTTTCTTT.

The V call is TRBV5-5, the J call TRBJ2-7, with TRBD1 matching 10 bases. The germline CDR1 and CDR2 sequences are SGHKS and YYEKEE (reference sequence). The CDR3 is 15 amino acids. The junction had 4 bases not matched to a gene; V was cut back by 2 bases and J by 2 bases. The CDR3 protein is CASSFDRGQTYEQYF. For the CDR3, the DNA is TGTGCCAGCAGCTTCGACAGGGGGCAAACCTACGAGCAGTACTTC.

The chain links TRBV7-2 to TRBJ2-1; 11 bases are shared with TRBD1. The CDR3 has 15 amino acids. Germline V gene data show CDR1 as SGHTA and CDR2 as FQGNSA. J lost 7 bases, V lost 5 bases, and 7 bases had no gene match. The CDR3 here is CASSAPGQGGNEQFF. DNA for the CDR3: TGTGCCAGCAGCGCGCCGGGACAGGGGGGGAATGAGCAGTTCTTC. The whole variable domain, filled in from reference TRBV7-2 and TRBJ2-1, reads GAGVSQSPSNKVTEKGKDVELRCDPISGHTALYWYRQSLGQGLEFLIYFQGNSAPDKSGLPSDRFSAERTGGSVSTLTIQRTQQEDSAVYLCASSAPGQGGNEQFFGPGTRLTVL.

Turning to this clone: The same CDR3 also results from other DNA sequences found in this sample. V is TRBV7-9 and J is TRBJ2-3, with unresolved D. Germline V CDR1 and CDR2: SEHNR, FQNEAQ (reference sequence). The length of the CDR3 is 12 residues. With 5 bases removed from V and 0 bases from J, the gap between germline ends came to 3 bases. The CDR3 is CASSQSTDTQYF. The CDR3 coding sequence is TGTGCCAGCAGCCAAAGCACAGATACGCAGTATTTT. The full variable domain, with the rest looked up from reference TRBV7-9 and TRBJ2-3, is DTGVSQNPRHKITKRGQNVTFRCDPISEHNRLYWYRQTLGQGPEFLTYFQNEAQLEKSRLLSDRFSAERPKGSFSTLEIQRTEQGDSAMYLCASSQSTDTQYFGPGTRLTVL.

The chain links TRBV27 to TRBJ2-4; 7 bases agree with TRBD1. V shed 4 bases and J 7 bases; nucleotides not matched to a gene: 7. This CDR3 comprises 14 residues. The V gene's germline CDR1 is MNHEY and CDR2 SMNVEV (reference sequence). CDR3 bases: TGTGCCAGCAGTTCAAAACAGGGGACGAACATTCAGTACTTC. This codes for CASSSKQGTNIQYF.

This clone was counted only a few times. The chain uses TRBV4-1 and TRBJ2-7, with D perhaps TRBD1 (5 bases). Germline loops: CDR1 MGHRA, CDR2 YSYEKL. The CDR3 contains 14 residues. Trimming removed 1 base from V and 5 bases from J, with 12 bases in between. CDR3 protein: CASSQVQGYHEQYF. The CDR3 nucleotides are TGCGCCAGCAGCCAAGTTCAGGGATACCACGAGCAGTACTTC.

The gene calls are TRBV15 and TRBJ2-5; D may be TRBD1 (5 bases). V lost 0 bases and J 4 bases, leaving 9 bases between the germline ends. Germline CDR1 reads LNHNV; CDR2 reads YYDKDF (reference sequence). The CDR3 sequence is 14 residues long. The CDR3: CATSRDMGRETQYF. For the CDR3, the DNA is TGTGCCACCAGCAGAGACATGGGGCGAGAGACCCAGTACTTC. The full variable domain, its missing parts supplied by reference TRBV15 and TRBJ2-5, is DAMVIQNPRYQVTQFGKPVTLSCSQTLNHNVMYWYQQKSSQAPKLLFHYYDKDFNNEADTPDNFQSRRPNTSFCFLDIRSPGLGDTAMYLCATSRDMGRETQYFGPGTRLLVL.

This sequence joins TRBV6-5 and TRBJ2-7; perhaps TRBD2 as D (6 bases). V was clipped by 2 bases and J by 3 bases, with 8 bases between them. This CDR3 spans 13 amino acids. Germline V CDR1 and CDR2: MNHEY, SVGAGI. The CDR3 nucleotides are TGTGCCAGCAGTTACGGGCGGGGCTACGAGCAGTACTTC. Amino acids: CASSYGRGYEQYF.

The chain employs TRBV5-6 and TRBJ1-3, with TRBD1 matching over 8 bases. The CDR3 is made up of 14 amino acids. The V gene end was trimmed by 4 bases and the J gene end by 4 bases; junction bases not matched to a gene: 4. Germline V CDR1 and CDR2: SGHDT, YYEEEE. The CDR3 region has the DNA TGTGCCAGCAGCGACAGGGGTGGCGGAAACACCATATATTTT. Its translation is CASSDRGGGNTIYF.

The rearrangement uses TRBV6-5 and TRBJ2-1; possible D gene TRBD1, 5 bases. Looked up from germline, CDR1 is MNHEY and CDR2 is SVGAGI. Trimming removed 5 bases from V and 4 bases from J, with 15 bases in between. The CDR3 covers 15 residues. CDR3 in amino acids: CASSRTTTDYNEQFF. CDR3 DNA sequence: TGTGCCAGCAGTCGTACTACGACAGATTACAATGAGCAGTTCTTC.

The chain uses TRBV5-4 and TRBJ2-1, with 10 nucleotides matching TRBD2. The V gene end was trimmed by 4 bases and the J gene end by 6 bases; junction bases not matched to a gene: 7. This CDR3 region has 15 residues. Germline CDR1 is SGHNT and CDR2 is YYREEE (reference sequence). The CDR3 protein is CASSPGTSAFNEQFF. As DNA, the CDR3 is TGTGCCAGCAGCCCTGGGACTAGCGCTTTCAATGAGCAGTTCTTC.

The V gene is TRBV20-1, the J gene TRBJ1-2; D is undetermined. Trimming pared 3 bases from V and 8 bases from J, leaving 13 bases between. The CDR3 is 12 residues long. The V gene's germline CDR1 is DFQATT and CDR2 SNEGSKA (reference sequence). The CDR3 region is CSASGGPEGYTF. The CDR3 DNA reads TGCAGTGCTAGTGGCGGGCCGGAGGGCTACACCTTC.

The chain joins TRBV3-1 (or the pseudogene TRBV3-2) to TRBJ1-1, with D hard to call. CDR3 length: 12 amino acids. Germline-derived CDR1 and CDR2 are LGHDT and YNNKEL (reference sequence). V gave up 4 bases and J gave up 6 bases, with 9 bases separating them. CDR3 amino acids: CASSRRGSEAFF. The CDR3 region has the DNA TGTGCCAGCAGCCGACGGGGTTCTGAAGCTTTCTTT.

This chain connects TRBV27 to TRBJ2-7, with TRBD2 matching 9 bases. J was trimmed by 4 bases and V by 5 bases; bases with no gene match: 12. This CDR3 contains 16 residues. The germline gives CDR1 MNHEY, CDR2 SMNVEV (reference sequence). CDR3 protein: CASSLHPRGGAYEQYF. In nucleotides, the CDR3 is TGTGCCAGCAGTCTACACCCCCGCGGGGGGGCGTACGAGCAGTACTTC.

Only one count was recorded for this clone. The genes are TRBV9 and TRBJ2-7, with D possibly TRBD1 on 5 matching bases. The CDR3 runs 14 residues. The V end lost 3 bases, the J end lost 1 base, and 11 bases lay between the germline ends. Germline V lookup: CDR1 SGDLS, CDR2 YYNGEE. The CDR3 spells CASSALDSSYEQYF. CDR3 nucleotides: TGTGCCAGCAGCGCACTCGACAGTTCCTACGAGCAGTACTTC. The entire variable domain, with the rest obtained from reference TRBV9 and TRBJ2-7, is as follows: DSGVTQTPKHLITATGQRVTLRCSPRSGDLSVYWYQQSLDQGLQFLIQYYNGEERAKGNILERFSAQQFPDLHSELNLSSLELGDSALYFCASSALDSSYEQYFGPGTRLTVT.

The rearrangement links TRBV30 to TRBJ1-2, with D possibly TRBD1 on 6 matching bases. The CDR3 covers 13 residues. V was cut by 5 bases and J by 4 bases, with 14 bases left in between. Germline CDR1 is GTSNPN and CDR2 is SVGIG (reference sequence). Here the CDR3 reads CAWHSTGIYGYTF. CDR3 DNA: TGTGCCTGGCATTCTACAGGGATCTATGGCTACACCTTC.

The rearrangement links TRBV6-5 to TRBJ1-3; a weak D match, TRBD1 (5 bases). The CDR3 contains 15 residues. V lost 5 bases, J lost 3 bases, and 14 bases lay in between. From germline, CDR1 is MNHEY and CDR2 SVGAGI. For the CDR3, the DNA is TGTGCCAGCAGTCCAACCCAGGGCTATGGAAACACCATATATTTT. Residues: CASSPTQGYGNTIYF.

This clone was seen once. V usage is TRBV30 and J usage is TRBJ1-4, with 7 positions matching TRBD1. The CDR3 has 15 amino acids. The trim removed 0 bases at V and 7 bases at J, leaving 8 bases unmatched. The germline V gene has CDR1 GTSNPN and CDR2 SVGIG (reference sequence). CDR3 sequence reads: CAWSVRTGVGEKLFF. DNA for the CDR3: TGTGCCTGGAGTGTACGTACAGGGGTCGGTGAAAAACTGTTTTTT.

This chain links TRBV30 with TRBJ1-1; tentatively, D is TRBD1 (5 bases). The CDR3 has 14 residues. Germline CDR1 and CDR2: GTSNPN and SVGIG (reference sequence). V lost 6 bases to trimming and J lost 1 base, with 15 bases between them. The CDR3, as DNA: TGTGCCTGCCCTCGGTGGGGCAGGAACACTGAAGCTTTCTTT. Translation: CACPRWGRNTEAFF.

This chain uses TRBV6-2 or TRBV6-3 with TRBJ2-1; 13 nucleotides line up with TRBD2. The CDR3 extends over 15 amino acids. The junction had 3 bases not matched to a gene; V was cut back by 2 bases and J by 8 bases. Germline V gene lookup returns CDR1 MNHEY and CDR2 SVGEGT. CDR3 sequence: CASSYGTSGIDEQFF. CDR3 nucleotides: TGTGCCAGCAGTTACGGGACTAGCGGGATAGATGAGCAGTTCTTC.

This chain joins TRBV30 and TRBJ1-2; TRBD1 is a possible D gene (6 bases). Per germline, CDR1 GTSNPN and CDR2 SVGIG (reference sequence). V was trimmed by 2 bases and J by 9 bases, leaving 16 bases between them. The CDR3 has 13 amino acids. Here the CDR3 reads CAWSFVGAGSYTF. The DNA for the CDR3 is TGTGCCTGGAGTTTTGTGGGGGCCGGAAGCTACACCTTC.

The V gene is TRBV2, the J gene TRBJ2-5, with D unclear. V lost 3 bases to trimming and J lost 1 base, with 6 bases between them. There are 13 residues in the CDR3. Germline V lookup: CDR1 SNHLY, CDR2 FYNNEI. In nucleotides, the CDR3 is TGTGCCAGCAGTGAGTGGGCCCAAGAGACCCAGTACTTC. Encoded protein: CASSEWAQETQYF.